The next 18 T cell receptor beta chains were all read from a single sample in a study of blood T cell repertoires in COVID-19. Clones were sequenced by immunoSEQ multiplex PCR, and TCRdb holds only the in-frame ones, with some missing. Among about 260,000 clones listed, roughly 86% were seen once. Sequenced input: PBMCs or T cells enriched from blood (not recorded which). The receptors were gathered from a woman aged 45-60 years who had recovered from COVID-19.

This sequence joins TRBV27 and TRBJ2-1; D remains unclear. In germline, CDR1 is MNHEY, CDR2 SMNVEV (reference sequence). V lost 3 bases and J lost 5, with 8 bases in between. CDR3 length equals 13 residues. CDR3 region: CASSFSYNNEQFF. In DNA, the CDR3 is TGTGCCAGCAGTTTTTCCTATAACAATGAGCAGTTCTTC.

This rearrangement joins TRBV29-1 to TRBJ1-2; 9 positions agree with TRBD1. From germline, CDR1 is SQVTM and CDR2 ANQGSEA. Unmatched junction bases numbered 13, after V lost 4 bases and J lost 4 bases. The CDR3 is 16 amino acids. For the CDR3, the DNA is TGCAGCGTTGGGGGACAGGGCTCGAGTGTCACCTATGGCTACACCTTC. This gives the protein CSVGGQGSSVTYGYTF.

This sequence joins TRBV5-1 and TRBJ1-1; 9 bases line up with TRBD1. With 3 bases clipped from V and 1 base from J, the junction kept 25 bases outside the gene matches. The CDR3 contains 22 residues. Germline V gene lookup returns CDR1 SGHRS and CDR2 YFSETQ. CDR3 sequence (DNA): TGCGCCAGCAGCTCCAACCGGGACAGGGTTTATCACCGTATTAATCGGAACACTGAAGCTTTCTTT. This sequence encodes CASSSNRDRVYHRINRNTEAFF.

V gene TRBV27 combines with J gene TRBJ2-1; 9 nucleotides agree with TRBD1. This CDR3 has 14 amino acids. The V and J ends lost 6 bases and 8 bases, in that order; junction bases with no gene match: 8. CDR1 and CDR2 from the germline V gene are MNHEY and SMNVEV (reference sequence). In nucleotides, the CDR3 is TGTGCCAGCAGCACCGGGACAGGGTGGTATGAGCAGTTCTTC. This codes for CASSTGTGWYEQFF.

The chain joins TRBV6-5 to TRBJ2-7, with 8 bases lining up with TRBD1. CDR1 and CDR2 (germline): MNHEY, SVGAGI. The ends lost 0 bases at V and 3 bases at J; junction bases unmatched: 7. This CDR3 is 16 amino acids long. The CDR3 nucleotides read TGTGCCAGCAGTTACTCGCTCGGGACAGGTTACTACGAGCAGTACTTC. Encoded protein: CASSYSLGTGYYEQYF.

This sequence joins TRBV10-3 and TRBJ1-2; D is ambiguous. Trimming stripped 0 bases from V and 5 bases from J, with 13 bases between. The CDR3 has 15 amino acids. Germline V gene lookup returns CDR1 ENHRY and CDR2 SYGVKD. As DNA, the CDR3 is TGTGCCATCAGTGAGTCGATAGTACTTCGTTATGGCTACACCTTC. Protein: CAISESIVLRYGYTF.

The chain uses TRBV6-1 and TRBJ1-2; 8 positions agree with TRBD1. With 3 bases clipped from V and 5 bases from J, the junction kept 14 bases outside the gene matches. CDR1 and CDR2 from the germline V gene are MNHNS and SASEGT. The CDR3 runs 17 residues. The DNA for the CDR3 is TGTGCCAGCAGTGACCAGGGGAGGCAGGGGGCGCGATATGGCTACACCTTC. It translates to CASSDQGRQGARYGYTF.

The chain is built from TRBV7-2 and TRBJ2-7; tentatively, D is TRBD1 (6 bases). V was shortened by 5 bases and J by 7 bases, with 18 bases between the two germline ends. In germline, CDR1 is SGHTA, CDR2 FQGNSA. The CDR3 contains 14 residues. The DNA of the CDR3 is TGTGCCAGCAGCCTATCCTGGGACATAAAGGAGCAGTACTTC. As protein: CASSLSWDIKEQYF.

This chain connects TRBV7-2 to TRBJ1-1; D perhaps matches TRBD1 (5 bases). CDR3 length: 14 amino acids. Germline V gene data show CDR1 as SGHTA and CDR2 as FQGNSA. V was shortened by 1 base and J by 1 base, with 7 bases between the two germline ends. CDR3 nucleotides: TGTGCCAGCAGCTTAGTGCAGGGGAACACTGAAGCTTTCTTT. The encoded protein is CASSLVQGNTEAFF. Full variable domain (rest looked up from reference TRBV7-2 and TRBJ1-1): GAGVSQSPSNKVTEKGKDVELRCDPISGHTALYWYRQSLGQGLEFLIYFQGNSAPDKSGLPSDRFSAERTGGSVSTLTIQRTQQEDSAVYLCASSLVQGNTEAFFGQGTRLTVV.

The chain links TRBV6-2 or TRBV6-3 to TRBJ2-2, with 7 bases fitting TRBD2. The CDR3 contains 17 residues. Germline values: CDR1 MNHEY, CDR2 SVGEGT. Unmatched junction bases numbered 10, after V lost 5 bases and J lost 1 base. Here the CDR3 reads CASSRAGVGKNTGELFF. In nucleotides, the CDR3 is TGTGCCAGCAGTAGGGCGGGAGTGGGAAAGAACACCGGGGAGCTGTTTTTT.

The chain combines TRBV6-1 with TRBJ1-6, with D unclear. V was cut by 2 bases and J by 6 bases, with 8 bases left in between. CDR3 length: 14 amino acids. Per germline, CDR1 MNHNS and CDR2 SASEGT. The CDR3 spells CASSENVRNSPLHF. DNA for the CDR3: TGTGCCAGCAGTGAAAATGTGCGTAATTCACCCCTCCACTTT.

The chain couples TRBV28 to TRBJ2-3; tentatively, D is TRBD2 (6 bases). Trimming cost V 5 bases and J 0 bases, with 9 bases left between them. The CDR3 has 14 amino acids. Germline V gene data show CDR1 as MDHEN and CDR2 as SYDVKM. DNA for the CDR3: TGTGCCAGCAGTGAGGAGGGAAGCACAGATACGCAGTATTTT. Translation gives CASSEEGSTDTQYF.

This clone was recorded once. CDR3: CASSHAENTEAFF. The CDR3 DNA reads as TGTGCCAGCAGCCATGCAGAGAACACTGAAGCTTTCTTT. This rearrangement joins TRBV3-1 (or the pseudogene TRBV3-2) to TRBJ1-1; the D is unclear. Deletions cut 3 bases from V and 1 base from J, with 6 bases between. The CDR3 extends over 13 amino acids. Per the germline V gene, CDR1 is LGHDT and CDR2 is YNNKEL (reference sequence).

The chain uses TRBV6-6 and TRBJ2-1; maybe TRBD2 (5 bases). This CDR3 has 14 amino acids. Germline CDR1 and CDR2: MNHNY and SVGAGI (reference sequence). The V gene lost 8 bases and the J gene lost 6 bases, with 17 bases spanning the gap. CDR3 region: CASDGSDRANEQFF. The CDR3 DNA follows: TGTGCCAGCGATGGGAGTGACCGAGCCAATGAGCAGTTCTTC.

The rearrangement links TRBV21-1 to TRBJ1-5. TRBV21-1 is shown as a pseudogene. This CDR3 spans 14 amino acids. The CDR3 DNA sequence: TGTGCCAGCAGCAAAGTACTAGGGCATCAGCCCCAGCATTTT. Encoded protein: CASSKVLGHQPQHF.

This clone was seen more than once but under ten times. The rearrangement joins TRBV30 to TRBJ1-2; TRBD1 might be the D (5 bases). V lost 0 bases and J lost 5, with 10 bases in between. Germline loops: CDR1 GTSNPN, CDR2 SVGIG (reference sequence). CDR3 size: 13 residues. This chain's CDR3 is CAWSVRPGYGYTF. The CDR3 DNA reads TGTGCCTGGAGTGTACGACCAGGGTATGGCTACACCTTC.

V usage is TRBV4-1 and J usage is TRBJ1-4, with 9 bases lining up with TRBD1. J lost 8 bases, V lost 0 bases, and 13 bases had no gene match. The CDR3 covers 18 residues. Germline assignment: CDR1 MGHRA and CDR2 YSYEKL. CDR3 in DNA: TGCGCCAGCAGCCAAGAGGGGACAGGGCTCTTGGGTAGGGAAAAACTGTTTTTT. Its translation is CASSQEGTGLLGREKLFF.

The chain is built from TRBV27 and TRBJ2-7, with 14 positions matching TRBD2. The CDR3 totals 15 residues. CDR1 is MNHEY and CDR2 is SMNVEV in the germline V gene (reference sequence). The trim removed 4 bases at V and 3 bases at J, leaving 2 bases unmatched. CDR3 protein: CASSSGLAGDYEQYF. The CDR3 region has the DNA TGTGCCAGCAGTTCGGGACTAGCGGGGGACTACGAGCAGTACTTC.